The following is a T cell receptor (beta chain) sequence with its context. What it recognizes is unknown. This specimen comes from a study of CD8 T cells in ankylosing spondylitis. V dropped 5 bases and J dropped 3 bases, with 7 bases sitting between them. CDR1 MNHEY and CDR2 SMNVEV come from the germline V gene (reference sequence). There are 12 residues in the CDR3. TCRdb analysed the 5' RACE reads with MiXCR anew, one entry per CDR3 protein. The sample holds about 340,000 distinct CDR3 sequences, roughly 8% seen once. Study-wide results and limits: In ankylosing spondylitis blood, a motif of roughly 8 highly homologous TCR beta variants appeared characteristic. Reportedly, significant enrichment of disease-linked clones occurred in matched ankylosing spondylitis synovial fluid. Disease-associated clones were CD8+ and fairly uncommon in peripheral blood.

Sequencing was done on a sample of blood, either unsorted or a sorted T cell fraction (not recorded which). V gene TRBV27 combines with J gene TRBJ2-5; tentative D call: TRBD2 (5 bases). This receptor was obtained from a male donor with ankylosing spondylitis. The CDR3 DNA reads as TGTGCCAGCAGTGGACTGGAAGAGACCCAGTACTTC. It yields the protein CASSGLEETQYF.